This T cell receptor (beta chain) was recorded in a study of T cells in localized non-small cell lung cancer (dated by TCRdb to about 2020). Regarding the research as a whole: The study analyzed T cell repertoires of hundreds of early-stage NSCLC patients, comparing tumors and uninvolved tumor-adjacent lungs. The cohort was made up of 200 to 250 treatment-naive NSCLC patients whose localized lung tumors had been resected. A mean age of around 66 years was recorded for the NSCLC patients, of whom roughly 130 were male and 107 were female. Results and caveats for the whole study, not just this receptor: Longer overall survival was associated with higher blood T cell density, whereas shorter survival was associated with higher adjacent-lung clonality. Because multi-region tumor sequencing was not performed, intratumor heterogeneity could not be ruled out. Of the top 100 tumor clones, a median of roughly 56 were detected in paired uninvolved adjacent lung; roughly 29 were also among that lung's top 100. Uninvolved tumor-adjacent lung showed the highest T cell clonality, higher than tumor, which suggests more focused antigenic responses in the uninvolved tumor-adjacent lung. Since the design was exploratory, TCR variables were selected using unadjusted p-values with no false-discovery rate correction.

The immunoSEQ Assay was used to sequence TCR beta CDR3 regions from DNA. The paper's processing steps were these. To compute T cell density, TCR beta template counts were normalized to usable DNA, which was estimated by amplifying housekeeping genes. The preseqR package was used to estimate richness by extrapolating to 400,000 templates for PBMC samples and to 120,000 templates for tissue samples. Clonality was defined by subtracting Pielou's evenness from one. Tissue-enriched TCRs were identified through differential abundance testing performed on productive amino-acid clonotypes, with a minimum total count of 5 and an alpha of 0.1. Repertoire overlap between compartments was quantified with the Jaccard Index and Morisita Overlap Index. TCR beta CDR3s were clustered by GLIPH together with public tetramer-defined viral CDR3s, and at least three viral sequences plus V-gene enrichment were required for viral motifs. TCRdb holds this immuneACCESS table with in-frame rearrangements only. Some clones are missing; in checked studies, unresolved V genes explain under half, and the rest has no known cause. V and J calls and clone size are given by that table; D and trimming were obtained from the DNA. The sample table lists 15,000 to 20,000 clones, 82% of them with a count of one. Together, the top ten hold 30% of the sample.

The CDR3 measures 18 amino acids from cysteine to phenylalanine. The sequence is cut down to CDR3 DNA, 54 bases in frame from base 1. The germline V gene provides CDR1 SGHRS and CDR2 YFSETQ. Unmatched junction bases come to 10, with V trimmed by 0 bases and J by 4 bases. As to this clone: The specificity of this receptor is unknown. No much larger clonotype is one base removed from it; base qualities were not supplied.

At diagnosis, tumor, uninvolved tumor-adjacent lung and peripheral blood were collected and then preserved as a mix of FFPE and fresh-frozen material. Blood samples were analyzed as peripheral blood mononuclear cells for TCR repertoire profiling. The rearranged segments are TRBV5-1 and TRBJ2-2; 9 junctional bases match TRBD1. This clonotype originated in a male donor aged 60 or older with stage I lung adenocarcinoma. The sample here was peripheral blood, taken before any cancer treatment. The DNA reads TGCGCCAGCAGCTTGGCCATTTTTGGACAGGGGACCACCGGGGAGCTGTTTTTT. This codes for CASSLAIFGQGTTGELFF.